The rows below give T cell receptor beta chains drawn from one sample of a study of cytomegalovirus exposure and HLA in healthy donors. The data were produced by immunoSEQ multiplex PCR, yet TCRdb's version contains in-frame clones alone and is incomplete. Of approximately 84,000 clones in the sample, around four fifths were seen once. The sequenced material came from PBMCs. The receptors were gathered from a male donor in good health and CMV-seropositive. Each CDR3 is given with its conserved first and last residue. The D gene is left open where the match is weak. Size is omitted from some rows. Given values are once, few, many or a class for expanded clones.

j_call d_call cdr3_length v_call clone_size cdr3_nt cdr3_aa
TRBJ2-1 TRBD2 15 TRBV25-1 NA TGTGCCAGCAGTGAGTTCCTAGCGGAGGGCAATGAGCAGTTCTTC CASSEFLAEGNEQFF
TRBJ2-1 TRBD2 14 TRBV14 NA TGTGCCAGCAGCAGGCGGGAGAGGTACAATGAGCAGTTCTTC CASSRRERYNEQFF
TRBJ2-2 TRBD1 15 TRBV7-9 few TGTGCCAGCAGCTTAGGACAGGGGAGCACCGGGGAGCTGTTTTTT CASSLGQGSTGELFF
TRBJ2-1 NA 14 TRBV28 NA TGTGCCAGCAGTTTAGAAATAGCAGACAATGAGCAGTTCTTC CASSLEIADNEQFF
TRBJ2-7 TRBD1 15 TRBV9 NA TGTGCCAGCAGCGTAGGAGGGGGACAGCGCTACGAGCAGTACTTC CASSVGGGQRYEQYF
TRBJ2-5 NA 14 TRBV27 NA TGTGCCAGCAGCCACGACAGGCTATCGGAGACCCAGTACTTC CASSHDRLSETQYF
TRBJ2-1 NA 15 TRBV5-1 NA TGCGCCAGCAGCCCTCAGAGGGGGCGGGAAGGTGAGCAGTTCTTC CASSPQRGREGEQFF
TRBJ1-4 TRBD1 14 TRBV6-1 NA TGTGCCAGCAGCCCCGGGACAGGTCTTGAAAAACTGTTTTTT CASSPGTGLEKLFF
TRBJ1-5 NA 12 TRBV6-1 NA TGTGCCAGCAGTGGTGGGGCAGGCGGCCAGCATTTT CASSGGAGGQHF
TRBJ1-6 NA 15 TRBV30 NA TGTGCCTGGACTCAGGGGAGCTCCTATAATTCACCCCTCCACTTT CAWTQGSSYNSPLHF
TRBJ1-1 NA 13 TRBV5-4 few TGTGCCAGCAGCCTTATAAGCGACACTGAAGCTTTCTTT CASSLISDTEAFF
TRBJ2-3 NA 12 TRBV7-2 NA TGTGCCAGCGGTAGAGGGGGAGATACGCAGTATTTT CASGRGGDTQYF
TRBJ1-1 NA 12 TRBV6-5 NA TGTGCCAGCAGTTCGGACAGAATCGAAGCTTTCTTT CASSSDRIEAFF
TRBJ1-1 NA 15 TRBV15 once TGTGCCACCAGCAGAGCGGGGGGCATGAACACTGAAGCTTTCTTT CATSRAGGMNTEAFF
TRBJ2-7 TRBD2 15 TRBV7-2 NA TGTGCCAGCAGCTTTACCGGGACTAGCGGATACGAGCAGTACTTC CASSFTGTSGYEQYF
TRBJ2-1 TRBD2 16 TRBV18 NA TGTGCCAGCTCACCACCTGGCCTAGCGGGGACCAATGAGCAGTTCTTC CASSPPGLAGTNEQFF
TRBJ2-2 NA 15 TRBV7-9 NA TGTGCCAGCAGCTTAGTCTCTGGGAGGACCGGGGAGCTGTTTTTT CASSLVSGRTGELFF
TRBJ1-5 TRBD1 16 TRBV2 NA TGTGCCAGCAGTGACGTTCCAGGGGGCATAAGTCAGCCCCAGCATTTT CASSDVPGGISQPQHF
TRBJ1-2 TRBD1 14 TRBV9 NA TGTGCCAGCAGCCCAAGGACAGGGGGCTATGGCTACACCTTC CASSPRTGGYGYTF
TRBJ2-1 TRBD2 16 TRBV6-4 NA TGTGCCAGCAGTGATGCCGGGACTAGCGACCACAATGAGCAGTTCTTC CASSDAGTSDHNEQFF
TRBJ2-1 TRBD2 16 TRBV11-3 NA TGTGCCAGCAGCGCCACTAGCGGAGTCTCCTACAATGAGCAGTTCTTC CASSATSGVSYNEQFF
TRBJ2-7 NA 14 TRBV7-6 NA TGTGCCAGCAGCACAGGGGTCGGGGGAAACGAGCAGTACTTC CASSTGVGGNEQYF
TRBJ2-3 NA 13 TRBV27 NA TGTGCCAGCAGTACCGCGAACCCGGATACGCAGTATTTT CASSTANPDTQYF
TRBJ2-1 TRBD2 17 TRBV19 NA TGTGCCAGTAATAATTTGAGGACTAGCGTTACCCACAATGAGCAGTTCTTC CASNNLRTSVTHNEQFF
TRBJ2-3 NA 15 TRBV19 NA TGTGCCAGTAGTTGGGGGGAGGCGGGCACAGATACGCAGTATTTT CASSWGEAGTDTQYF
TRBJ2-5 TRBD1 11 TRBV2 NA TGTGCCAGCAGTCAAGACAGGGGCCAGTACTTC CASSQDRGQYF
TRBJ2-1 TRBD2 20 TRBV13 NA TGTGCCAGCAGCTTATATTCGAGGACTAGCGGGAGGGCCGGGAGGAATGAGCAGTTCTTC CASSLYSRTSGRAGRNEQFF
TRBJ2-3 TRBD2 13 TRBV19 NA TGTGCCAGTAGATCGCGGGGGTGGGATACGCAGTATTTT CASRSRGWDTQYF
TRBJ1-2 TRBD1 16 TRBV7-2 NA TGTGCCAGCAGCTTATGGGGGCAGGGGGTTCACTATGGCTACACCTTC CASSLWGQGVHYGYTF
TRBJ2-5 TRBD2 14 TRBV27 NA TGTGCCAGCAGTTTAGTTGCGGGAGGTGAGACCCAGTACTTC CASSLVAGGETQYF
TRBJ1-4 NA 14 TRBV27 NA TGTGCCAGCAGAAGACAGGCCCTTAATGAAAAACTGTTTTTT CASRRQALNEKLFF